The present T cell receptor (beta chain) was sequenced within a study of control samples from healthy donors and cancer patients. The data were produced by immunoSEQ multiplex PCR, yet TCRdb's version contains in-frame clones alone and is incomplete. Counted here are 150,000 or so clones, about 94% occurring once; the ten biggest clones make up approximately 6%. The CDR3 loop spans 13 amino acids. The V and J ends lost 0 bases and 5 bases respectively, with 7 bases between them. Germline V gives CDR1 SGHRS, CDR2 YFSETQ. The source material was blood. The chain is built from TRBV5-1 and TRBJ2-3, with D perhaps matching TRBD1 (5 bases). The sequence was collected from a man aged 40-49 years in good health. As DNA, the CDR3 is TGCGCCAGCAGCTTGGGCAGGGTAGATACGCAGTATTTT. The encoded protein is CASSLGRVDTQYF.